A selection of T cell receptor beta chains follows, all from one sample in a study of B cell selection in AIRE deficiency. Sequencing used immunoSEQ multiplex PCR; TCRdb keeps in-frame clones, though not all of them. The sample shows some 25,000 clones, just under 97% of them seen only once. Sequencing input: CD4+CD127+ conventional T cells sorted from PBMCs. These TCRs come from a human donor in good health. Each CDR3 is given with its conserved first and last residue. Each record gives: clone size, V gene, D gene, J gene, CDR3 DNA, CDR3 protein. The D gene is left open where the match is weak. Clone size appears in some rows only: once, few, many, or a class for an expanded clone.

clone size: NA; V gene: TRBV9; D gene: NA; J gene: TRBJ2-7; CDR3 DNA: TGTGCCAGCAGCCTCGAAGCCCGCTCCTACGAGCAGTACTTC; CDR3 protein: CASSLEARSYEQYF
clone size: NA; V gene: TRBV25-1; D gene: NA; J gene: TRBJ2-3; CDR3 DNA: TGTGCCAGCAGTGACGTGAGGGCGTCGGGCACAGATACGCAGTATTTT; CDR3 protein: CASSDVRASGTDTQYF
clone size: NA; V gene: TRBV5-1; D gene: NA; J gene: TRBJ1-1; CDR3 DNA: TGCGCCAGCAGCTTGGAGTTGAACACTGAAGCTTTCTTT; CDR3 protein: CASSLELNTEAFF
clone size: NA; V gene: TRBV7-2; D gene: TRBD1; J gene: TRBJ2-7; CDR3 DNA: TGTGCCAGCAGCTCGGGACAGGGTGGTCACGAGCAGTACTTC; CDR3 protein: CASSSGQGGHEQYF
clone size: once; V gene: TRBV9; D gene: NA; J gene: TRBJ2-2; CDR3 DNA: TGTGCCAGCAGCGTAGGGCACATTAACACCGGGGAGCTGTTTTTT; CDR3 protein: CASSVGHINTGELFF
clone size: NA; V gene: TRBV6-5; D gene: TRBD1; J gene: TRBJ1-4; CDR3 DNA: TGTGCCAGCAGTTGGGACAGGGGGAATGAAAAACTGTTTTTT; CDR3 protein: CASSWDRGNEKLFF
clone size: NA; V gene: TRBV5-1; D gene: NA; J gene: TRBJ1-1; CDR3 DNA: TGCGCCAGCAGGCTGATGAACACTGAAGCTTTCTTT; CDR3 protein: CASRLMNTEAFF
clone size: NA; V gene: TRBV6-6; D gene: NA; J gene: TRBJ2-7; CDR3 DNA: TGTGCCAGCAGGGCCGGGACACGAGCCTCCTACGAGCAGTACTTC; CDR3 protein: CASRAGTRASYEQYF
clone size: NA; V gene: TRBV19; D gene: NA; J gene: TRBJ1-6; CDR3 DNA: TGTGCCAGCCAGGGGAAAAGAGGGGCGGCTAATTCACCCCTCCACTTT; CDR3 protein: CASQGKRGAANSPLHF
clone size: NA; V gene: TRBV4-2; D gene: NA; J gene: TRBJ2-5; CDR3 DNA: TGTGCCAGCAGCCAAGGACAGGACATAGGGACCCAGTACTTC; CDR3 protein: CASSQGQDIGTQYF
clone size: NA; V gene: TRBV27; D gene: TRBD1; J gene: TRBJ2-7; CDR3 DNA: TGTGCCAGCAGTTTACGACAGGGAAACCTTCCCCCCCCCTCCGAGCAGTACTTC; CDR3 protein: CASSLRQGNLPPPSEQYF
clone size: NA; V gene: TRBV9; D gene: NA; J gene: TRBJ2-1; CDR3 DNA: TGTGCCAGCAGCCCAGACTATTACAATGAGCAGTTCTTC; CDR3 protein: CASSPDYYNEQFF
clone size: NA; V gene: TRBV10-2; D gene: NA; J gene: TRBJ1-1; CDR3 DNA: TGCGCCAGCAGTGAGTCGACTTTCAGGGACACTGAAGCTTTCTTT; CDR3 protein: CASSESTFRDTEAFF
clone size: once; V gene: TRBV27; D gene: NA; J gene: TRBJ1-4; CDR3 DNA: TGTGCCAGCAGTCCATTCCCTCTGACGCCCATTGAAAAACTGTTTTTT; CDR3 protein: CASSPFPLTPIEKLFF
clone size: NA; V gene: TRBV19; D gene: NA; J gene: TRBJ1-1; CDR3 DNA: TGTGCCAGTAGTACCCGCGGTGGTTTAAGCACTGAAGCTTTCTTT; CDR3 protein: CASSTRGGLSTEAFF
clone size: NA; V gene: TRBV5-1; D gene: TRBD2; J gene: TRBJ2-1; CDR3 DNA: TGCGCCAGCAGCCCTTGGACTAGCGCGACCGGCAATGAGCAGTTCTTC; CDR3 protein: CASSPWTSATGNEQFF
clone size: NA; V gene: TRBV2; D gene: TRBD1; J gene: TRBJ1-1; CDR3 DNA: TGTGCCAGCAGGACGGACAGGGGGCGAGCTTTCTTT; CDR3 protein: CASRTDRGRAFF
clone size: NA; V gene: TRBV28; D gene: NA; J gene: TRBJ2-5; CDR3 DNA: TGTGCCAGCAGTTTCGGAGGGGGTCAAGAGACCCAGTACTTC; CDR3 protein: CASSFGGGQETQYF
clone size: NA; V gene: TRBV2; D gene: NA; J gene: TRBJ1-6; CDR3 DNA: TGTGCCGGCACCCCTGGCGGGGACTATAATTCACCCCTCCACTTT; CDR3 protein: CAGTPGGDYNSPLHF
clone size: NA; V gene: TRBV9; D gene: NA; J gene: TRBJ2-1; CDR3 DNA: TGTGCCAGCAGCTCCACCGGGACAAGGGCCAATGAGCAGTTCTTC; CDR3 protein: CASSSTGTRANEQFF
clone size: NA; V gene: TRBV6-6; D gene: NA; J gene: TRBJ1-2; CDR3 DNA: TGTGCCAGCAGGGACCAGGGAGCCAACTATGGCTACACCTTC; CDR3 protein: CASRDQGANYGYTF
clone size: NA; V gene: TRBV11-2; D gene: TRBD1; J gene: TRBJ2-4; CDR3 DNA: TGTGCCAGCAGCTCGAGGGCCCGGACAGGGACTCGAGGGAGCATTCAGTACTTC; CDR3 protein: CASSSRARTGTRGSIQYF
clone size: NA; V gene: TRBV5-1; D gene: NA; J gene: TRBJ1-1; CDR3 DNA: TGCGCCAGCAGCTTGGACAACTGGCCTGGTGAAGCTTTCTTT; CDR3 protein: CASSLDNWPGEAFF
clone size: NA; V gene: TRBV11-2; D gene: NA; J gene: TRBJ1-2; CDR3 DNA: TGTGCCAGCAGCCAACTGGGCCTCCTTAACTATGGCTACACCTTC; CDR3 protein: CASSQLGLLNYGYTF
clone size: few; V gene: TRBV7-3; D gene: TRBD1; J gene: TRBJ1-2; CDR3 DNA: TGTGCCAGCAGCTTAATGGGCCAGGGGGCAAATGGCTACACCTTC; CDR3 protein: CASSLMGQGANGYTF
clone size: NA; V gene: TRBV7-9; D gene: NA; J gene: TRBJ1-6; CDR3 DNA: TGTGCCAGCAGCTTAGAACGGGGCTCACCCCTCCACTTT; CDR3 protein: CASSLERGSPLHF
clone size: once; V gene: TRBV5-6; D gene: NA; J gene: TRBJ2-7; CDR3 DNA: TGTGCCAGCACTCATATACGGGGCAACTACGAGCAGTACTTC; CDR3 protein: CASTHIRGNYEQYF
clone size: once; V gene: TRBV5-1; D gene: NA; J gene: TRBJ1-2; CDR3 DNA: TGCGCCAGCAGCTTGGCCACCCCGGGCAGGGATGGTGGCTACACCTTC; CDR3 protein: CASSLATPGRDGGYTF
clone size: NA; V gene: TRBV5-1; D gene: TRBD1; J gene: TRBJ1-1; CDR3 DNA: TGCGCCAGCAGCTTGGTCTACAGGGGGATAGGCACTGAAGCTTTCTTT; CDR3 protein: CASSLVYRGIGTEAFF
clone size: once; V gene: TRBV7-9; D gene: TRBD1; J gene: TRBJ1-5; CDR3 DNA: TGTGCCAGCAGCACAGGACAGGGCGGACCCAATCAGCCCCAGCATTTT; CDR3 protein: CASSTGQGGPNQPQHF
clone size: NA; V gene: TRBV18; D gene: NA; J gene: TRBJ1-2; CDR3 DNA: TGTGCCAGCTCACGGACGGAATCCTATGGCTACACCTTC; CDR3 protein: CASSRTESYGYTF
clone size: NA; V gene: TRBV7-9; D gene: NA; J gene: TRBJ1-2; CDR3 DNA: TGTGCCAGCAGCGGCGGGCCTTTAGATGGGAACTATGGCTACACCTTC; CDR3 protein: CASSGGPLDGNYGYTF
clone size: NA; V gene: TRBV12-5; D gene: TRBD1; J gene: TRBJ1-1; CDR3 DNA: TGTGCTAGTGGCCCTACAGGGGGTGGCACTGAAGCTTTCTTT; CDR3 protein: CASGPTGGGTEAFF
clone size: NA; V gene: TRBV15; D gene: TRBD2; J gene: TRBJ2-1; CDR3 DNA: TGTGCCACCAGCACCGAAGGACTAGCAAGCGAGCAGTTCTTC; CDR3 protein: CATSTEGLASEQFF
clone size: once; V gene: TRBV5-5; D gene: NA; J gene: TRBJ1-3; CDR3 DNA: TGTGCCAGCAGCCGGGTCTCTGGAAACACCATATATTTT; CDR3 protein: CASSRVSGNTIYF
clone size: once; V gene: TRBV19; D gene: NA; J gene: TRBJ1-1; CDR3 DNA: TGTGCCAGTAGTGGTGTCATAAACACTGAAGCTTTCTTT; CDR3 protein: CASSGVINTEAFF
clone size: NA; V gene: TRBV11-2; D gene: NA; J gene: TRBJ1-5; CDR3 DNA: TGTGCCAGCAGCTTAGTTGGGGGAGGGGGTCAGCCCCAGCATTTT; CDR3 protein: CASSLVGGGGQPQHF
clone size: NA; V gene: TRBV29-1; D gene: TRBD1; J gene: TRBJ2-2; CDR3 DNA: TGCAGCGTTGTACGTGCCCAGGGGGCGGACACCGGGGAGCTGTTTTTT; CDR3 protein: CSVVRAQGADTGELFF
clone size: NA; V gene: TRBV28; D gene: TRBD1; J gene: TRBJ1-2; CDR3 DNA: TGTGCCAGCAGAGACAGTACAGGGGGTAATGGCTACACCTTC; CDR3 protein: CASRDSTGGNGYTF
clone size: NA; V gene: TRBV27; D gene: NA; J gene: TRBJ1-5; CDR3 DNA: TGTGCCAGCAGTTTTGGGACCAATCAGCCCCAGCATTTT; CDR3 protein: CASSFGTNQPQHF
clone size: NA; V gene: TRBV6-5; D gene: NA; J gene: TRBJ1-1; CDR3 DNA: TGTGCCAGCAGTTACTCGTCACCCCGGGCCGCTGAAGCTTTCTTT; CDR3 protein: CASSYSSPRAAEAFF
clone size: once; V gene: TRBV7-2; D gene: TRBD2; J gene: TRBJ2-2; CDR3 DNA: TGTGCCAGCAACATCATCGGGGGGAGAACTACGAACACCGGGGAGCTGTTTTTT; CDR3 protein: CASNIIGGRTTNTGELFF
clone size: once; V gene: TRBV4-2; D gene: NA; J gene: TRBJ2-7; CDR3 DNA: TGTGCCAGCAGCTTCCGGGACTGGAGCTCCTACGAGCAGTACTTC; CDR3 protein: CASSFRDWSSYEQYF
clone size: NA; V gene: TRBV18; D gene: TRBD1; J gene: TRBJ1-2; CDR3 DNA: TGTGCCAGCTCACCGGGGACACCCCGGGACAGTAATCGTGGCTACACCTTC; CDR3 protein: CASSPGTPRDSNRGYTF
clone size: NA; V gene: TRBV9; D gene: NA; J gene: TRBJ2-7; CDR3 DNA: TGTGCCAGCAGCGTAGAGGCAGGGCCCTACGAGCAGTACTTC; CDR3 protein: CASSVEAGPYEQYF
clone size: NA; V gene: TRBV27; D gene: NA; J gene: TRBJ1-2; CDR3 DNA: TGTGCCAGCAAAAACCAGGGCGCCTATGGCTACACCTTC; CDR3 protein: CASKNQGAYGYTF
clone size: NA; V gene: TRBV19; D gene: NA; J gene: TRBJ1-2; CDR3 DNA: TGTGCCAGTAGTATAACCGCGGGACGGAACTATGGCTACACCTTC; CDR3 protein: CASSITAGRNYGYTF
clone size: NA; V gene: TRBV5-1; D gene: NA; J gene: TRBJ2-7; CDR3 DNA: TGCGCCAGCGGCGTCGGGGAACACGAGCAGTACTTC; CDR3 protein: CASGVGEHEQYF
clone size: NA; V gene: TRBV6-1; D gene: NA; J gene: TRBJ1-2; CDR3 DNA: TGTGCCAGCAGGGGGGACGGGGCCTATGGCTACACCTTC; CDR3 protein: CASRGDGAYGYTF
clone size: NA; V gene: TRBV19; D gene: NA; J gene: TRBJ2-1; CDR3 DNA: TGTGCCAGTAGTCAAATCGAGGGGCTCTGGAATGAGCAGTTCTTC; CDR3 protein: CASSQIEGLWNEQFF
clone size: NA; V gene: TRBV5-1; D gene: NA; J gene: TRBJ2-5; CDR3 DNA: TGCGCCAGCAGCACCGTAGAGGCCCAGTACTTC; CDR3 protein: CASSTVEAQYF
clone size: NA; V gene: TRBV18; D gene: TRBD1; J gene: TRBJ1-1; CDR3 DNA: TGTGCCAGCACTCGTCAGGGGGGTGGAAACACTGAAGCTTTCTTT; CDR3 protein: CASTRQGGGNTEAFF
clone size: NA; V gene: TRBV6-1; D gene: NA; J gene: TRBJ2-2; CDR3 DNA: TGTGCCAGCCCCCCAGCGAACACCGGGGAGCTGTTTTTT; CDR3 protein: CASPPANTGELFF
clone size: NA; V gene: TRBV7-2; D gene: NA; J gene: TRBJ2-7; CDR3 DNA: TGTGCCAGCAGCTTAGGGGGGTATCGTTCCTACGAGCAGTACTTC; CDR3 protein: CASSLGGYRSYEQYF
clone size: NA; V gene: TRBV6-1; D gene: TRBD2; J gene: TRBJ2-7; CDR3 DNA: TGTGCCAGCAGGGAAGGCCTAGCGGGGAGAACCTACGAGCAGTACTTC; CDR3 protein: CASREGLAGRTYEQYF